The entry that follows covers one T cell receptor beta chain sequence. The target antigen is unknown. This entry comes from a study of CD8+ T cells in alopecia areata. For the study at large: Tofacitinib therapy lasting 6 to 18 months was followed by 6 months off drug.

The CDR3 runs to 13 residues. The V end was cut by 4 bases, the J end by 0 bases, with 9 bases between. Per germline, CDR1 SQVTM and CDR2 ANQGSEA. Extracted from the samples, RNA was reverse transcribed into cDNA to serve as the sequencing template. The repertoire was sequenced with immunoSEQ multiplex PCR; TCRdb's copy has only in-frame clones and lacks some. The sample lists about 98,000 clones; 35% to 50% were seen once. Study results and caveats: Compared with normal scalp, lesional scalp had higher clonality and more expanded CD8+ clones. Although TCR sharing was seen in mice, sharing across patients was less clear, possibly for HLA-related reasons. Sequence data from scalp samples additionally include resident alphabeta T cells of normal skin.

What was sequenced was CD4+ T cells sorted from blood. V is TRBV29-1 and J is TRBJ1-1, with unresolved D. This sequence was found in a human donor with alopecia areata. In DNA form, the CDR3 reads TGCAGCGTTGGAGGTCTAATGAACACTGAAGCTTTCTTT. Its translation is CSVGGLMNTEAFF.